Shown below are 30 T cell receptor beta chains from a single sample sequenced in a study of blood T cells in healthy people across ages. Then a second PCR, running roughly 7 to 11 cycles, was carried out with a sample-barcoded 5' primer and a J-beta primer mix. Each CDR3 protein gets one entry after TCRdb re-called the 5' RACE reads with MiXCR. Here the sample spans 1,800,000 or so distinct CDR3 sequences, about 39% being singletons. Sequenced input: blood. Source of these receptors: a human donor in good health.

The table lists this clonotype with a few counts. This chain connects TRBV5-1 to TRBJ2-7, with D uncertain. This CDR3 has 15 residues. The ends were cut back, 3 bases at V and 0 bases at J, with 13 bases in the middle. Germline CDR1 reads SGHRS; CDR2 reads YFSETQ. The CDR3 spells CASSWMARSSYEQYF. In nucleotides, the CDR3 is TGCGCCAGCAGCTGGATGGCGAGATCCTCCTACGAGCAGTACTTC.

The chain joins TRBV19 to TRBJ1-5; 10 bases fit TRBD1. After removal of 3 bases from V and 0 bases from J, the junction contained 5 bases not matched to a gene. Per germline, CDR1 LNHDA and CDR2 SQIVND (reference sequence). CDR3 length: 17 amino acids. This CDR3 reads CASSMDRGAYSNQPQHF. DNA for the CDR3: TGTGCCAGTAGTATGGACAGGGGGGCTTATAGCAATCAGCCCCAGCATTTT.

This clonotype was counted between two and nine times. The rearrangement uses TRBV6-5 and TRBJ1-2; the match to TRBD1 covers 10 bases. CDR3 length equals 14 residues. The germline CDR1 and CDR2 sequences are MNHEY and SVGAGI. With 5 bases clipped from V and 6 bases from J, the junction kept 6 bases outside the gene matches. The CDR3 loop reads CASSKLGQGNGYTF. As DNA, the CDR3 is TGTGCCAGCAGTAAACTGGGACAGGGGAATGGCTACACCTTC.

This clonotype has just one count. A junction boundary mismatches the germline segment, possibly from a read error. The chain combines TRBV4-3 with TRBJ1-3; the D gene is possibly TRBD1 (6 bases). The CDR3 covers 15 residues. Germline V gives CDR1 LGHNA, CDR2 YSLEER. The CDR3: CANSQEGGLYGTIYF. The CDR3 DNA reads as TGCGCCAACAGCCAAGAGGGGGGGCTCTACGGCACCATATATTTT.

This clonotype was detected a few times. Here the CDR3 reads CASSLLGGSGYTF. The DNA for the CDR3 is TGTGCCAGCAGCTTACTAGGGGGCAGCGGCTACACCTTC. The chain has TRBV7-2 and TRBJ1-2; TRBD1 agrees at 7 bases. The CDR3 has 13 residues. With V trimmed by 2 bases and J by 8 bases, 5 bases remained unmatched. Looked up from germline, CDR1 is SGHTA and CDR2 is FQGNSA.

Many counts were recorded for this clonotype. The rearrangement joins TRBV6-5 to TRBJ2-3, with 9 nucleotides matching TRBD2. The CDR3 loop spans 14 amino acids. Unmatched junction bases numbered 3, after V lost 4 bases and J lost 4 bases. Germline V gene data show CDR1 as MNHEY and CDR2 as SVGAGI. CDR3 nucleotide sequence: TGTGCCAGCAGTTGGCGGGGGGGCCCAGATACGCAGTATTTT. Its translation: CASSWRGGPDTQYF.

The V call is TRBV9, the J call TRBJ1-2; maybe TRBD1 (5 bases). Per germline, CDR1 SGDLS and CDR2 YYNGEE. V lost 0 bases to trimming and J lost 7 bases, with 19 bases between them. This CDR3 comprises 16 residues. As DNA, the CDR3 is TGTGCCAGCAGCGTAGGGGGGGGGAATTTTCGGAGTGGCTACACCTTC. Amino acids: CASSVGGGNFRSGYTF.

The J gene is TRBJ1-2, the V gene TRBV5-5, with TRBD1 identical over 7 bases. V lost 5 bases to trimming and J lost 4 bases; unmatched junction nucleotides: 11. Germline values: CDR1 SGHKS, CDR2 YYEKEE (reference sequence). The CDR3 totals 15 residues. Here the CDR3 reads CASSFLGGSGYGYTF. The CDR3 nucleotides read TGTGCCAGCAGTTTTCTAGGGGGCTCGGGCTATGGCTACACCTTC.

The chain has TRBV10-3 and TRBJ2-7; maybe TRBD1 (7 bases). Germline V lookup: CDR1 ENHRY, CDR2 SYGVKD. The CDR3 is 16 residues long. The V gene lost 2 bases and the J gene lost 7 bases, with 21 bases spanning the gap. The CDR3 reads CAISEAQGGQKSEQYF. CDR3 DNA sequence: TGTGCCATCAGTGAGGCCCAGGGGGGCCAGAAAAGTGAGCAGTACTTC.

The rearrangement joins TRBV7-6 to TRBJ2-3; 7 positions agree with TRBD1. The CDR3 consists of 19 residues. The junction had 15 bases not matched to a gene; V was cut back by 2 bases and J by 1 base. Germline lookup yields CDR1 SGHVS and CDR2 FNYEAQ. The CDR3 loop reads CASSLWARGRSLGTDTQYF. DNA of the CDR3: TGTGCCAGCAGCTTATGGGCCAGGGGGAGATCGCTAGGCACAGATACGCAGTATTTT.

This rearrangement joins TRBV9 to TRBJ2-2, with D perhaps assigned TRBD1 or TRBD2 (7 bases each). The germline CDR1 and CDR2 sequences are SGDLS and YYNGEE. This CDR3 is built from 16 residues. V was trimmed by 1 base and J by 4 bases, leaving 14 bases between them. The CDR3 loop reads CASSVHPRGGTGELFF. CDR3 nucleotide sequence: TGTGCCAGCAGCGTACACCCCAGGGGGGGCACCGGGGAGCTGTTTTTT.

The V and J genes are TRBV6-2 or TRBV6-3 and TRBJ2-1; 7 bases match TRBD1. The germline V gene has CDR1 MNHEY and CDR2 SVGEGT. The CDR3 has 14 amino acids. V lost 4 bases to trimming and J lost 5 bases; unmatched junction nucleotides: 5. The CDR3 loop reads CASSFRGWDNEQFF. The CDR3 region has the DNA TGTGCCAGCAGTTTCAGGGGGTGGGACAATGAGCAGTTCTTC.

In DNA form, the CDR3 reads TGTGCCATCAGTGACAGCACTTCCTACGAGCAGTACTTC. Protein sequence: CAISDSTSYEQYF. The rearrangement links TRBV10-3 to TRBJ2-7; D remains unclear. Germline V gives CDR1 ENHRY, CDR2 SYGVKD. Between the trimmed V and J ends, which lost 3 bases and 1 base, there was a span of 7 bases. This CDR3 has 13 residues.

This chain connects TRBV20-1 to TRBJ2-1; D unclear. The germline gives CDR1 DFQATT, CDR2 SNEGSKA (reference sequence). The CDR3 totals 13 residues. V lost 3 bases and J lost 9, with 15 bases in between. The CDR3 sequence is CSARDNDITEQFF. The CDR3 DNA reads TGCAGTGCTAGGGATAACGACATCACTGAGCAGTTCTTC.

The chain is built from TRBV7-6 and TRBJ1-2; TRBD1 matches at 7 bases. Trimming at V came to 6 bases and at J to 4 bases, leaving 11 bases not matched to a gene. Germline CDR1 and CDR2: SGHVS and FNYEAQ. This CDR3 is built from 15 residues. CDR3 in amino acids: CASSRTGAQGYGYTF. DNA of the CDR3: TGTGCCAGCAGTCGTACAGGGGCCCAGGGCTATGGCTACACCTTC.

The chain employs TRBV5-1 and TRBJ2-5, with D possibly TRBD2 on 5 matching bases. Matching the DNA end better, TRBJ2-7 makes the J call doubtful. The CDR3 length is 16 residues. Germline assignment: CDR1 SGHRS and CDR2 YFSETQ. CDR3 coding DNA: TGCGCCAGCAATCCTAGTGGACGGGGAATCGCCTACGAGCAGTACTTC. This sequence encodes CASNPSGRGIAYEQYF.

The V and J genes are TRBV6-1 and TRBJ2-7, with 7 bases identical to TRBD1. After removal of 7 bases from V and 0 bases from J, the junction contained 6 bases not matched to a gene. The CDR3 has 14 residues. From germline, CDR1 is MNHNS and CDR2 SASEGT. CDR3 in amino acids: CASTSRDSSYEQYF. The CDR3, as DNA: TGTGCCAGCACTTCACGGGACAGCTCCTACGAGCAGTACTTC.

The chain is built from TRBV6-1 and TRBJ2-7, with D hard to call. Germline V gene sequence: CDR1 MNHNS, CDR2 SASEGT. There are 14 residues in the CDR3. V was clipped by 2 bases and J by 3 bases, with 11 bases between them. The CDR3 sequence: CASSELPALYEQYF. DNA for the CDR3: TGTGCCAGCAGTGAACTTCCCGCCCTCTACGAGCAGTACTTC.

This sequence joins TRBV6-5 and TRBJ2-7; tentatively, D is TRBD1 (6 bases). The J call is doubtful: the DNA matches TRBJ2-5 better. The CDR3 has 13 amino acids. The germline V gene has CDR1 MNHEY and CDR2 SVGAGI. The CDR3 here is CASRPSRGETQYF. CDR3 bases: TGTGCCAGCAGACCCAGCAGGGGAGAGACCCAGTACTTC.

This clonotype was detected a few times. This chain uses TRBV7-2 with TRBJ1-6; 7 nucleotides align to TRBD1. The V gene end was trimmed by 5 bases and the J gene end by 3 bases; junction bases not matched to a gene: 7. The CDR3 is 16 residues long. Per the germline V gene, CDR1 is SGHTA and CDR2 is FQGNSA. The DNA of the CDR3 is TGTGCCAGCAGCCCGTACTCAGGGGGCTATAATTCACCCCTCCACTTT. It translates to CASSPYSGGYNSPLHF. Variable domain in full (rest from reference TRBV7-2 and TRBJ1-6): GAGVSQSPSNKVTEKGKDVELRCDPISGHTALYWYRQSLGQGLEFLIYFQGNSAPDKSGLPSDRFSAERTGGSVSTLTIQRTQQEDSAVYLCASSPYSGGYNSPLHFGNGTRLTVT.

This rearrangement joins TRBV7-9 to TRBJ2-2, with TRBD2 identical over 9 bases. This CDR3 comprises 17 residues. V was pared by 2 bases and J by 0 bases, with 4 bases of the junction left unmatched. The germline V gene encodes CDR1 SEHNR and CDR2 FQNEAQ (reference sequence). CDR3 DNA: TGTGCCAGCAGCTTACAAGCGGGGGGCGCGAACACCGGGGAGCTGTTTTTT. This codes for CASSLQAGGANTGELFF. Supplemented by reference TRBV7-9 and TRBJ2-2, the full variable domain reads DTGVSQNPRHKITKRGQNVTFRCDPISEHNRLYWYRQTLGQGPEFLTYFQNEAQLEKSRLLSDRFSAERPKGSFSTLEIQRTEQGDSAMYLCASSLQAGGANTGELFFGEGSRLTVL.

CDR3 residues: CASSVDAGSYNEQFF. CDR3 DNA sequence: TGTGCCAGCAGCGTAGATGCCGGCTCCTACAATGAGCAGTTCTTC. This rearrangement joins TRBV9 to TRBJ2-1, with unresolved D. CDR1 and CDR2 from the germline V gene are SGDLS and YYNGEE. This CDR3 region has 15 residues. V lost 0 bases and J 0 bases, leaving 7 bases between the germline ends. The full variable domain, rest sourced from reference TRBV9 and TRBJ2-1, is DSGVTQTPKHLITATGQRVTLRCSPRSGDLSVYWYQQSLDQGLQFLIQYYNGEERAKGNILERFSAQQFPDLHSELNLSSLELGDSALYFCASSVDAGSYNEQFFGPGTRLTVL.

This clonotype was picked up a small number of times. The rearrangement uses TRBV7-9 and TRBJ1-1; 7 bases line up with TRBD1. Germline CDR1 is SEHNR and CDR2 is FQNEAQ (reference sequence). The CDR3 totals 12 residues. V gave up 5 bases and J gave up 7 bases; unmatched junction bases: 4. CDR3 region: CASSRGGFEAFF. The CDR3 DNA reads TGTGCCAGCAGCAGAGGGGGCTTTGAAGCTTTCTTT.

The CDR3 DNA follows: TGTGCCATCAGTGAGTCGTTTGGGCGTGTGACACATGGCTACACCTTC. As protein: CAISESFGRVTHGYTF. The genes are TRBV10-3 and TRBJ1-2, with no clear D. The V gene's germline CDR1 is ENHRY and CDR2 SYGVKD. The CDR3 is 16 residues long. The V and J ends lost 0 bases and 6 bases respectively, with 17 bases between them.

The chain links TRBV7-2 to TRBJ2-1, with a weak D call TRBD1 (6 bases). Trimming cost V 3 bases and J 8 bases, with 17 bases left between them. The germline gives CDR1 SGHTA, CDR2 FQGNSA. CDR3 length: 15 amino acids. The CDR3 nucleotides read TGTGCCAGCAGCTTTGGGCAGGGGATGCTCGATGAGCAGTTCTTC. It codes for CASSFGQGMLDEQFF.

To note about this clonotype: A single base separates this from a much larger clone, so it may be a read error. CDR3 coding DNA: TGCGCCAGCAGCTTGCTGGGTCCAGTTGAGCCGTACTTC. Its translation is CASSLLGPVEPYF. The chain has TRBV5-1 and TRBJ2-7; D ambiguous. Germline assignment: CDR1 SGHRS and CDR2 YFSETQ. The CDR3 loop spans 13 amino acids. Full variable domain (outside the CDR3, taken from reference TRBV5-1 and TRBJ2-7): KAGVTQTPRYLIKTRGQQVTLSCSPISGHRSVSWYQQTPGQGLQFLFEYFSETQRNKGNFPGRFSGRQFSNSRSEMNVSTLELGDSALYLCASSLLGPVEPYFGPGTRLTVT.

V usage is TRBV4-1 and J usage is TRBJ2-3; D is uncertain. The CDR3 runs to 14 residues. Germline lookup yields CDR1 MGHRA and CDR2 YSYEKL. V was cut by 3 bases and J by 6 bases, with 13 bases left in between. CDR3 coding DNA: TGCGCCAGCAGCCAGGGTAACCAGGCGGATACGCAGTATTTT. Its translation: CASSQGNQADTQYF.

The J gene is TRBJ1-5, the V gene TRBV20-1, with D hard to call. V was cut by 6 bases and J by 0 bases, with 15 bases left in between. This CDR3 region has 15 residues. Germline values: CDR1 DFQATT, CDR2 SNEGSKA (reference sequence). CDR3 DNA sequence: TGCAGTGCCTCCAGTGATCTACATAGCAATCAGCCCCAGCATTTT. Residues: CSASSDLHSNQPQHF.

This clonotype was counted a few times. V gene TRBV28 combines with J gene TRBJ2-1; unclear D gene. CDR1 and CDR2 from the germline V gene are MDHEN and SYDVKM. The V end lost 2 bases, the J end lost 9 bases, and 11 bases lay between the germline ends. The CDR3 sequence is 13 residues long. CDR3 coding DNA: TGTGCCAGCAGTTTAGTGAATGGGTTTGAGCAGTTCTTC. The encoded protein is CASSLVNGFEQFF.

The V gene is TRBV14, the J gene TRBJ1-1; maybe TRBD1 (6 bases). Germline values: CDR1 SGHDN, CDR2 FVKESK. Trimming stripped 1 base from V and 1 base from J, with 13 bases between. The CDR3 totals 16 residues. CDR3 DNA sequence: TGTGCCAGCAGCCAAGTACGGGGGGCGGGGAACACTGAAGCTTTCTTT. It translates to CASSQVRGAGNTEAFF.